The rows below give T cell receptor beta chains drawn from one sample of a study of Ad26.COV2.S vaccination and SARS-CoV-2 variants. Method: immunoSEQ multiplex PCR; TCRdb's copy keeps in-frame clones and lacks some. Of around 300,000 clones in the sample, about 86% were seen once. Source: peripheral blood, taken in a trial of Ad26.COV2.S vaccine versus placebo. All receptors derive from a person between 18 and 65 years old who received the Ad26.COV2.S COVID-19 vaccine or a placebo. Both conserved end residues are part of each CDR3. The D gene is left open where the match is weak. Clone sizes are given selectively: once, few, many, or a class where the clone is expanded.

j_call clone_size cdr3_length v_call d_call cdr3_aa cdr3_nt
TRBJ2-7 . 16 TRBV28 TRBD1 CASRPPGGQGLYEQYF TGTGCCAGCAGACCACCTGGGGGACAGGGTCTCTACGAGCAGTACTTC
TRBJ2-7 . 13 TRBV2 . CASSETKGAEQYF TGTGCCAGCAGTGAGACGAAGGGCGCCGAGCAGTACTTC
TRBJ2-2 once 14 TRBV5-1 . CASSLDQGTGELFF TGCGCCAGCAGCTTGGATCAGGGCACCGGGGAGCTGTTTTTT
TRBJ1-2 . 12 TRBV2 TRBD1 CAREGQVYGYTF TGTGCCAGGGAAGGACAGGTCTATGGCTACACCTTC
TRBJ1-2 . 15 TRBV6-5 . CASSYSAGVPYGYTF TGTGCCAGCAGTTACTCGGCAGGGGTTCCCTATGGCTACACCTTC
TRBJ1-2 . 13 TRBV6-6 . CASNSDLENGYTF TGTGCCAGCAATAGTGACCTTGAGAATGGCTACACCTTC
TRBJ2-7 . 15 TRBV13 . CASSLAPSGSYEQYF TGTGCCAGCAGCTTAGCCCCGAGCGGGTCCTACGAGCAGTACTTC
TRBJ2-3 . 14 TRBV3-1/TRBV3-2 . CASSQALAEGTQYF TGTGCCAGCAGCCAAGCCCTGGCGGAAGGTACGCAGTATTTT
TRBJ2-5 . 13 TRBV13 . CASSSGPEETQYF TGTGCCAGCAGCTCCGGCCCTGAGGAGACCCAGTACTTC
TRBJ2-7 . 15 TRBV29-1 TRBD1 CSGKKGQGNIYEQYF TGCAGCGGGAAAAAAGGACAGGGTAATATCTACGAGCAGTACTTC
TRBJ1-4 . 13 TRBV18 TRBD1 CASSPRDSEKLFF TGTGCCAGCTCACCGAGGGACAGTGAAAAACTGTTTTTT
TRBJ2-7 . 16 TRBV7-8 TRBD2 CASSLDPAGVLNEQYF TGTGCCAGCAGCTTAGACCCAGCGGGAGTCTTAAACGAGCAGTACTTC
TRBJ2-1 once 13 TRBV6-4 . CASSDGGYNEQFF TGTGCCAGCAGTGACGGCGGATACAATGAGCAGTTCTTC
TRBJ1-5 few 16 TRBV28 . CASRLQTGHSNQPQHF TGTGCCAGCAGACTTCAGACAGGCCATAGCAATCAGCCCCAGCATTTT
TRBJ2-5 few 17 TRBV19 . CASSMYITGSNVETQYF TGTGCCAGTAGTATGTACATTACGGGCAGTAATGTAGAGACCCAGTACTTC
TRBJ1-6 . 14 TRBV3-1/TRBV3-2 . CASSQGGESSPLHF TGTGCCAGCAGCCAGGGGGGGGAGAGCTCACCCCTCCACTTT
TRBJ2-1 . 14 TRBV24-1 . CATSDTGKDNEQFF TGTGCCACCAGTGACACAGGGAAGGACAATGAGCAGTTCTTC
TRBJ2-7 . 14 TRBV3-1/TRBV3-2 . CASSQDLGVGEQYF TGTGCCAGCAGCCAAGATCTAGGGGTCGGCGAGCAGTACTTC
TRBJ2-2 . 15 TRBV6-5 TRBD1 CASSYNRGIVGELFF TGTGCCAGCAGTTACAACAGGGGAATTGTCGGGGAGCTGTTTTTT
TRBJ2-2 . 15 TRBV4-2 TRBD1 CASSPQGANTGELFF TGTGCCAGCAGCCCACAGGGGGCGAACACCGGGGAGCTGTTTTTT
TRBJ1-4 . 15 TRBV4-1 TRBD1 CASSHADREREKLFF TGCGCCAGCAGCCATGCGGACAGGGAGAGGGAAAAACTGTTTTTT
TRBJ2-5 . 13 TRBV7-8 . CASSLAVTETQYF TGTGCCAGCAGCTTAGCGGTTACGGAGACCCAGTACTTC
TRBJ1-1 many 14 TRBV7-2 . CASRLAIGNTEAFF TGTGCCAGCAGGTTAGCCATCGGTAACACTGAAGCTTTCTTT
TRBJ1-2 . 16 TRBV9 . CASSVVPGLKSGGYTF TGTGCCAGCAGCGTAGTCCCGGGACTAAAAAGCGGTGGCTACACCTTC
TRBJ1-1 . 14 TRBV11-2 . CASGQGRVRTEAFF TGTGCCAGCGGGCAGGGGAGGGTTCGCACTGAAGCTTTCTTT
TRBJ2-3 . 14 TRBV7-9 . CAHGGPDPTDTQYF TGTGCCCACGGGGGACCCGACCCCACAGATACGCAGTATTTT
TRBJ1-6 once 15 TRBV7-2 TRBD1 CASSFRDRANSPLHF TGTGCCAGCAGCTTCCGGGACAGGGCCAATTCACCCCTCCACTTT
TRBJ2-5 . 15 TRBV7-2 TRBD2 CASGNVAGAQETQYF TGTGCCAGCGGCAACGTAGCGGGAGCCCAAGAGACCCAGTACTTC
TRBJ1-5 . 15 TRBV6-2/TRBV6-3 TRBD1 CASSYPHRGNQPQHF TGTGCCAGCAGTTACCCCCACAGGGGGAATCAGCCCCAGCATTTT
TRBJ1-5 . 15 TRBV6-2/TRBV6-3 TRBD1 CASSWDRGRNQPQHF TGTGCCAGCAGTTGGGACAGGGGTAGGAATCAGCCCCAGCATTTT
TRBJ2-1 . 18 TRBV19 TRBD2 CASSISSGGRQAYNEQFF TGTGCCAGTAGTATTTCAAGCGGGGGCCGTCAAGCCTACAATGAGCAGTTCTTC
TRBJ2-3 once 14 TRBV4-3 . CASSPRQGTDTQYF TGCGCCAGCAGCCCCAGACAGGGCACAGATACGCAGTATTTT
TRBJ2-6 once 16 TRBV7-3 . CASSAIQGSGANVLTF TGTGCCAGCAGCGCGATACAGGGATCTGGGGCCAACGTCCTGACTTTC
TRBJ1-1 . 11 TRBV3-1/TRBV3-2 . CASSQGTEAFF TGTGCCAGCAGCCAGGGAACTGAAGCTTTCTTT
TRBJ2-2 . 14 TRBV5-4 . CASSSKTDTGELFF TGTGCCAGCAGCTCCAAAACCGACACCGGGGAGCTGTTTTTT
TRBJ1-6 few 15 TRBV6-2/TRBV6-3 . CASSYWIVGRSPLHF TGTGCCAGCAGTTACTGGATAGTGGGACGGTCACCCCTCCACTTT
TRBJ2-7 . 16 TRBV6-2/TRBV6-3 TRBD1 CASSYSVTGSSYEQYF TGTGCCAGCAGTTACTCTGTGACAGGGAGCTCCTACGAGCAGTACTTC